The 25 T cell receptor beta chains below were found in one sample sequenced in a study of shared clonotypes between healthy human individuals. CD45RO-negative, CCR7-positively selected cells formed the naive CD8 fraction, excluding terminally differentiated effector memory CD45RA+ cells. Using immunoSEQ multiplex PCR, the repertoire was profiled, and TCRdb retains in-frame clones only, with some absent. In the table there are some 740,000 clones, around 93% of which are singletons. Input material: naive CD8+ T cells sorted from blood. The receptors originated from a young man in good health.

The CDR3 loop reads CASSLAWEGGLGTDTQYF. The DNA for the CDR3 is TGCGCCAGCAGCTTGGCCTGGGAGGGAGGTCTAGGGACAGATACGCAGTATTTT. The chain has TRBV5-1 and TRBJ2-3, with TRBD2 identical over 7 bases. Trimming took 0 bases from V and 3 from J; bases not matched to a gene: 13. Germline V gene data show CDR1 as SGHRS and CDR2 as YFSETQ. CDR3 length: 18 amino acids.

The rearrangement joins TRBV27 to TRBJ2-7; D might be TRBD1 or TRBD2, each matching 5 bases. From germline, CDR1 is MNHEY and CDR2 SMNVEV (reference sequence). This CDR3 spans 15 amino acids. With 3 bases removed from V and 6 bases from J, the gap between germline ends came to 18 bases. CDR3 coding DNA: TGTGCCAGCAGTTTGGCGGCGGGTACGGGGCGCGAGCAGTACTTC. Amino acids: CASSLAAGTGREQYF.

Turning to this clone: Other DNA sequences in the same sample also yield this CDR3. The rearrangement links TRBV28 to TRBJ2-2; D perhaps matches TRBD2 (6 bases). CDR1 and CDR2 from the germline V gene are MDHEN and SYDVKM. There are 14 residues in the CDR3. The V and J ends lost 1 base and 4 bases respectively, with 7 bases between them. CDR3 loop: CASSLLGGTGELFF. The CDR3, as DNA: TGTGCCAGCAGTTTATTGGGGGGCACCGGGGAGCTGTTTTTT.

With respect to this clone: Other nucleotide sequences in the sample specify the same CDR3. The V call is TRBV7-2, the J call TRBJ2-7; 7 positions agree with TRBD2. The CDR3 length is 15 residues. Germline V gene sequence: CDR1 SGHTA, CDR2 FQGNSA. V shed 0 bases, J shed 0 bases, and the junction held 2 bases outside the gene matches. The CDR3 DNA sequence: TGTGCCAGCAGCTTAGCCGGGAGGAGCTCCTACGAGCAGTACTTC. It codes for CASSLAGRSSYEQYF.

The chain uses TRBV7-4 and TRBJ1-5, with unresolved D. Trimming left V 0 bases short and J 0 bases short, with 12 bases between. This CDR3 contains 17 residues. Per the germline V gene, CDR1 is SGHVT and CDR2 is SQSDAQ. The CDR3, as DNA: TGTGCCAGCAGCTTAGCCTTTCGGGAGAATAGCAATCAGCCCCAGCATTTT. It encodes CASSLAFRENSNQPQHF.

This chain uses TRBV4-2 with TRBJ2-7; 10 bases are shared with TRBD2. The V and J ends lost 4 bases and 5 bases, in that order; junction bases with no gene match: 11. CDR1 and CDR2 from the germline V gene are LGHNA and YNFKEQ. This CDR3 is 16 amino acids long. The CDR3 sequence is CASSPQGLAGDDEQYF. As DNA, the CDR3 is TGTGCCAGCAGCCCCCAGGGTCTAGCGGGAGATGACGAGCAGTACTTC.

The chain links TRBV7-9 to TRBJ2-5; D call uncertain. V was pared by 5 bases and J by 5 bases, with 15 bases between. This CDR3 has 14 amino acids. Germline V gene data show CDR1 as SEHNR and CDR2 as FQNEAQ (reference sequence). CDR3 DNA sequence: TGTGCCAGCAGCCAGCCCCCCACGCTGGAGACCCAGTACTTC. Its protein product is CASSQPPTLETQYF.

This chain connects TRBV19 to TRBJ1-5; D is uncertain. The CDR3 sequence is 17 residues long. Trimming shortened V by 6 bases and J by 0 bases, and 18 bases separated the two germline ends. The V gene's germline CDR1 is LNHDA and CDR2 SQIVND (reference sequence). The CDR3 region has the DNA TGTGCCAGTAGCTTGACGGGAAGGAAATATAGCAATCAGCCCCAGCATTTT. This encodes CASSLTGRKYSNQPQHF.

As concerns this clone: Other DNA sequences within the sample encode an identical CDR3. The CDR3 DNA is TGTGCCAGCAGTTTAAGGGACAGGGGGTATGGCTACACCTTC. Protein sequence: CASSLRDRGYGYTF. The chain has TRBV27 and TRBJ1-2; 11 bases are shared with TRBD1. The CDR3 is 14 residues long. Losses at the gene ends were 2 bases for V and 5 bases for J; bases not matched to a gene: 1. The germline gives CDR1 MNHEY, CDR2 SMNVEV (reference sequence).

This clone has only one observation. The rearrangement links TRBV21-1 to TRBJ2-7; the table's D call of TRBD1 was not tested on the DNA. TRBV21-1 is tagged as a pseudogene. This CDR3 has 15 residues. CDR3: CASNTRDNLSYEQYF. CDR3 in DNA: TGTGCCAGCAATACCCGGGACAACCTCTCCTACGAGCAGTACTTC.

V and J are TRBV4-1 and TRBJ1-1, with TRBD1 matching 12 bases. The V gene's germline CDR1 is MGHRA and CDR2 YSYEKL. Losses at the gene ends were 2 bases for V and 5 bases for J; bases not matched to a gene: 12. This CDR3 contains 18 residues. This CDR3 reads CASSQRSGTGGFRTEAFF. The DNA for the CDR3 is TGCGCCAGCAGCCAAAGATCCGGGACAGGGGGCTTCAGGACTGAAGCTTTCTTT.

This chain links TRBV7-2 with TRBJ2-7; unclear D gene. Deletions cut 0 bases from V and 3 bases from J, with 9 bases between. CDR1 SGHTA and CDR2 FQGNSA come from the germline V gene. The CDR3 has 14 amino acids. The CDR3 nucleotides read TGTGCCAGCAGCTTAGCCAGTCAGAACTACGAGCAGTACTTC. Translated: CASSLASQNYEQYF.

This chain uses TRBV5-1 with TRBJ2-1, with D perhaps TRBD2 (6 bases). The CDR3 is 16 residues long. Trimming removed 0 bases from V and 3 bases from J, with 13 bases in between. Germline V gene lookup returns CDR1 SGHRS and CDR2 YFSETQ. CDR3 sequence reads: CASSLGRTTVYNEQFF. CDR3 DNA: TGCGCCAGCAGCTTGGGCAGGACTACGGTCTACAATGAGCAGTTCTTC.

The V call is TRBV11-2, the J call TRBJ2-2, with 10 positions matching TRBD1. The germline V gene has CDR1 SGHAT and CDR2 FQNNGV. The V segment lost 3 bases and the J segment 2 bases; nucleotides outside the gene matches: 6. This CDR3 spans 17 amino acids. CDR3 nucleotides: TGTGCCAGCAGCTTCCGGGACAGGGGAATTAACACCGGGGAGCTGTTTTTT. Translated: CASSFRDRGINTGELFF.

V usage is TRBV28 and J usage is TRBJ2-1; 8 bases are a match to TRBD1. CDR3 length equals 14 residues. CDR1 is MDHEN and CDR2 is SYDVKM in the germline V gene. V lost 6 bases and J lost 9; bases outside the gene matches: 10. Here the CDR3 reads CASRDLRGRGEQFF. Written as DNA, the CDR3 is TGTGCCAGCAGGGATCTCAGGGGGCGGGGTGAGCAGTTCTTC.

This CDR3 reads CASSFDFGELFF. The CDR3 coding sequence is TGCGCCAGCAGCTTCGACTTTGGGGAGCTGTTTTTT. The chain carries TRBV5-1 and TRBJ2-2; D call uncertain. V was clipped by 2 bases and J by 8 bases, with 7 bases between them. This CDR3 is built from 12 residues. Germline V gene sequence: CDR1 SGHRS, CDR2 YFSETQ.

The J gene is TRBJ2-3, the V gene TRBV2; D not certain. The germline V gene encodes CDR1 SNHLY and CDR2 FYNNEI. Trimming cost V 7 bases and J 4 bases, with 18 bases left between them. CDR3 length: 15 amino acids. CDR3 loop: CASIPREPGPDTQYF. In DNA form, the CDR3 reads TGTGCCAGCATCCCGCGTGAACCCGGCCCAGATACGCAGTATTTT.

This sequence joins TRBV7-9 and TRBJ2-5, with unresolved D. This CDR3 spans 16 amino acids. The germline V gene encodes CDR1 SEHNR and CDR2 FQNEAQ (reference sequence). Between the trimmed V and J ends, which lost 2 bases and 1 base, there was a span of 14 bases. CDR3 amino acids: CASSLLLGTFQETQYF. As DNA, the CDR3 is TGTGCCAGCAGCTTACTCTTGGGAACTTTCCAAGAGACCCAGTACTTC.

The chain has TRBV19 and TRBJ2-3; 10 bases are shared with TRBD1. CDR1 and CDR2 from the germline V gene are LNHDA and SQIVND (reference sequence). The V and J ends lost 4 bases and 3 bases, in that order; junction bases with no gene match: 4. The CDR3 is 15 residues long. The CDR3 DNA reads as TGTGCCAGTAGTAAAGGGACAGGGGTAACAGATACGCAGTATTTT. Its translation: CASSKGTGVTDTQYF.

The chain combines TRBV25-1 with TRBJ1-1, with a weak D call TRBD1 (5 bases). Germline loops: CDR1 MGHDK, CDR2 SYGVNS. The CDR3 covers 16 residues. V lost 0 bases to trimming and J lost 5 bases, with 16 bases between them. This CDR3 reads CASSEYNLGTGTEAFF. The DNA of the CDR3 is TGTGCCAGCAGTGAATATAATCTCGGGACGGGTACTGAAGCTTTCTTT.

The V call is TRBV6-5, the J call TRBJ1-5; D gene ambiguous. Germline V gene sequence: CDR1 MNHEY, CDR2 SVGAGI. Trimming pared 0 bases from V and 9 bases from J, leaving 12 bases between. This CDR3 region has 14 residues. CDR3 sequence: CASSYSIGSGPQHF. The DNA for the CDR3 is TGTGCCAGCAGTTACTCGATAGGTAGTGGGCCCCAGCATTTT.

This rearrangement joins TRBV6-5 to TRBJ1-1; no definite D call. CDR3 length: 14 residues. The V gene's germline CDR1 is MNHEY and CDR2 SVGAGI. V gave up 2 bases and J gave up 4 bases, with 11 bases separating them. In nucleotides, the CDR3 is TGTGCCAGCAGTTACGTCGAGGGCGGCACTGAAGCTTTCTTT. Protein sequence: CASSYVEGGTEAFF.

The J gene is TRBJ2-7, the V gene TRBV27; perhaps TRBD1 as D (6 bases). This CDR3 has 14 residues. Trimming left V 3 bases short and J 4 bases short, with 13 bases between. Per germline, CDR1 MNHEY and CDR2 SMNVEV (reference sequence). Here the CDR3 DNA reads TGTGCCAGCAGTTTGAGTAACAGGGAATACGAGCAGTACTTC. Protein sequence: CASSLSNREYEQYF.

This chain joins TRBV7-9 and TRBJ1-1; D possibly corresponds to TRBD1 (5 bases). Germline CDR1 reads SEHNR; CDR2 reads FQNEAQ (reference sequence). Trimming left V 2 bases short and J 4 bases short, with 17 bases between. The CDR3 length is 16 residues. The DNA for the CDR3 is TGTGCCAGCAGCTTAATGGTAGCGTTGGGGGGCACTGAAGCTTTCTTT. Translation: CASSLMVALGGTEAFF.

In this sample, this clone turned up once. The CDR3 DNA reads as TGTGCCAGCACAGCGGGAGGTTACGAGCAGTACTTC. As protein: CASTAGGYEQYF. The chain has TRBV27 and TRBJ2-7; 9 bases map to TRBD2. V was clipped by 7 bases and J by 4 bases; unmatched bases: 2. The CDR3 consists of 12 residues. The germline V gene encodes CDR1 MNHEY and CDR2 SMNVEV (reference sequence).